Following are 26 T cell receptor beta chains from one sample sequenced in a study of blood T cell repertoires in COVID-19. Assay: immunoSEQ multiplex PCR; the TCRdb copy retains only in-frame clones and omits some. In the table there are roughly 230,000 clones, about 93% of which are singletons. Sequencing used peripheral blood. All receptors derive from a man aged 25 to 40 with COVID-19, enrolled during active disease.

The V gene is TRBV29-1, the J gene TRBJ2-3, with D possibly TRBD2 on 6 matching bases. The CDR3 sequence is 15 residues long. Trimming cost V 6 bases and J 2 bases, with 18 bases left between them. CDR1 and CDR2 from the germline V gene are SQVTM and ANQGSEA. The CDR3 coding sequence is TGCAGCGTGACGGGGGTGGGGTTAGACACAGATACGCAGTATTTT. Translation: CSVTGVGLDTDTQYF.

V gene TRBV5-1 combines with J gene TRBJ1-6; D remains unclear. This CDR3 is 15 amino acids long. The V end lost 3 bases, the J end lost 8 bases, and 15 bases lay between the germline ends. Germline V gene sequence: CDR1 SGHRS, CDR2 YFSETQ. CDR3 region: CASSSDGSNYSPLHF. The CDR3 DNA reads as TGCGCCAGCAGCTCTGACGGGTCTAACTATTCACCCCTCCACTTT.

The V call is TRBV9, the J call TRBJ2-2; TRBD2 aligns across 16 bases. CDR1 and CDR2 (germline): SGDLS, YYNGEE. The CDR3 length is 19 residues. V was pared by 4 bases and J by 4 bases, with 10 bases of the junction left unmatched. The CDR3 nucleotides are TGTGCCAGCAGCCCGGGACTAGCGGGGGGGCCCTCAATCACCGGGGAGCTGTTTTTT. It yields the protein CASSPGLAGGPSITGELFF.

The rearrangement joins TRBV4-1 to TRBJ2-2, with TRBD1 matching over 11 bases. The V and J ends lost 4 bases and 7 bases, in that order; junction bases with no gene match: 8. The length of the CDR3 is 16 residues. In germline, CDR1 is MGHRA, CDR2 YSYEKL. This chain's CDR3 is CASSPWTGGEIGELFF. CDR3 DNA: TGCGCCAGCAGCCCATGGACAGGGGGCGAAATCGGGGAGCTGTTTTTT.

This chain uses TRBV18 with TRBJ1-1, with D unresolved. The CDR3 is made up of 13 amino acids. V lost 7 bases to trimming and J lost 0 bases, with 9 bases between them. Per germline, CDR1 KGHSH and CDR2 LQKENI. The CDR3 spells CASLPGLNTEAFF. CDR3 DNA sequence: TGTGCCAGCTTGCCAGGTTTGAACACTGAAGCTTTCTTT. Filled out from reference TRBV18 and TRBJ1-1, the complete variable domain reads NAGVMQNPRHLVRRRGQEARLRCSPMKGHSHVYWYRQLPEEGLKFMVYLQKENIIDESGMPKERFSAEFPKEGPSILRIQQVVRGDSAAYFCASLPGLNTEAFFGQGTRLTVV.

The J gene is TRBJ2-3, the V gene TRBV6-4; 8 bases line up with TRBD2. This CDR3 is built from 14 residues. CDR1 and CDR2 from the germline V gene are MRHNA and SNTAGT. Trimming at V came to 6 bases and at J to 1 base, leaving 3 bases not matched to a gene. The CDR3 sequence is CASSPGLGTDTQYF. The DNA for the CDR3 is TGTGCCAGCAGCCCGGGACTAGGCACAGATACGCAGTATTTT.

This chain connects TRBV5-1 to TRBJ1-2; 11 bases are shared with TRBD1. From germline, CDR1 is SGHRS and CDR2 YFSETQ. This CDR3 is built from 14 residues. V was pared by 4 bases and J by 6 bases, with 5 bases of the junction left unmatched. In DNA form, the CDR3 reads TGCGCCAGCAGCCGGACAGGGGGCTCGGATGGCTACACCTTC. Translated: CASSRTGGSDGYTF.

The V call is TRBV10-3, the J call TRBJ2-1; TRBD1 aligns across 7 bases. Germline V gives CDR1 ENHRY, CDR2 SYGVKD. Trimming cost V 11 bases and J 0 bases; bases outside gene matches: 13. This CDR3 spans 16 amino acids. CDR3 sequence reads: CAADRTGTSSYNEQFF. CDR3 nucleotide sequence: TGTGCCGCGGACAGGACCGGGACGAGCTCCTACAATGAGCAGTTCTTC.

The chain couples TRBV21-1 to TRBJ1-6; the table's D call, TRBD1, was not checked against the DNA. TRBV21-1 has pseudogene status. CDR3 length: 15 residues. Here the CDR3 reads CASSPLGQGSSPLHF. CDR3 bases: TGTGCCAGCAGCCCCCTCGGACAGGGTAGTTCACCCCTCCACTTT.

The genes are TRBV11-2 and TRBJ1-2; D is unresolved. Trimming removed 6 bases at V and 4 bases at J, with 18 bases between. Germline values: CDR1 SGHAT, CDR2 FQNNGV. The CDR3 runs to 15 residues. The CDR3 region has the DNA TGTGCCAGCAGTCCTACCCCGCAGGATGCCTATGGCTACACCTTC. Protein sequence: CASSPTPQDAYGYTF.

This chain connects TRBV9 to TRBJ2-3; D may be TRBD1 (6 bases). CDR1 and CDR2 from the germline V gene are SGDLS and YYNGEE. The CDR3 loop spans 15 amino acids. V was trimmed by 0 bases and J by 2 bases, leaving 10 bases between them. CDR3 sequence (DNA): TGTGCCAGCAGCGTAGCTGGGGACAACACAGATACGCAGTATTTT. It translates to CASSVAGDNTDTQYF.

The rearrangement links TRBV6-1 to TRBJ2-1, with TRBD2 matching over 9 bases. Germline V gene data show CDR1 as MNHNS and CDR2 as SASEGT. V shed 4 bases and J 0 bases; nucleotides not matched to a gene: 7. CDR3 length: 17 residues. CDR3 sequence: CASSGIIAGDSYNEQFF. The CDR3 nucleotides are TGTGCCAGCAGTGGCATAATAGCGGGGGACTCCTACAATGAGCAGTTCTTC.

This chain uses TRBV10-3 with TRBJ2-1, with 13 nucleotides matching TRBD2. CDR1 is ENHRY, CDR2 SYGVKD, per germline. V was clipped by 11 bases and J by 8 bases; unmatched bases: 9. The CDR3 is made up of 14 amino acids. The CDR3 is CAARAGTSGDEQFF. The CDR3 DNA reads TGTGCCGCGCGCGCCGGGACTAGCGGGGATGAGCAGTTCTTC.

V is TRBV30 and J is TRBJ1-2; 7 bases align to TRBD1. The germline gives CDR1 GTSNPN, CDR2 SVGIG (reference sequence). The CDR3 sequence is 12 residues long. V lost 2 bases to trimming and J lost 7 bases; unmatched junction nucleotides: 4. The CDR3 protein is CAWSKGASGYTF. CDR3 bases: TGTGCCTGGAGTAAGGGGGCCAGTGGCTACACCTTC.

The V gene is TRBV27, the J gene TRBJ2-7; no firm D call. Germline assignment: CDR1 MNHEY and CDR2 SMNVEV (reference sequence). The CDR3 length is 15 residues. Trimming stripped 0 bases from V and 5 bases from J, with 14 bases between. The CDR3 loop is CASSLSEVPFHEQYF. The CDR3 DNA follows: TGTGCCAGCAGTTTATCTGAGGTTCCTTTTCACGAGCAGTACTTC.

The chain uses TRBV9 and TRBJ1-1; tentative D call: TRBD1 (5 bases). The CDR3 consists of 14 residues. From germline, CDR1 is SGDLS and CDR2 YYNGEE. V was trimmed by 0 bases and J by 5 bases, leaving 11 bases between them. Here the CDR3 DNA reads TGTGCCAGCAGCGTAGAGACCGGGGGTACTGAAGCTTTCTTT. Protein product: CASSVETGGTEAFF.

This clone was counted a few times. The chain links TRBV12-5 to TRBJ1-1; D perhaps matches TRBD1 (5 bases). Germline values: CDR1 LGHNT, CDR2 FRNRAP. This CDR3 region has 14 residues. With 3 bases removed from V and 4 bases from J, the gap between germline ends came to 12 bases. The CDR3 loop reads CASGFPGGGTEAFF. DNA of the CDR3: TGTGCTAGTGGTTTCCCCGGGGGGGGCACTGAAGCTTTCTTT.

The chain joins TRBV11-2 to TRBJ2-7; 7 nucleotides align to TRBD1. The germline gives CDR1 SGHAT, CDR2 FQNNGV. The CDR3 extends over 14 amino acids. With V trimmed by 5 bases and J by 1 base, 5 bases remained unmatched. CDR3 residues: CASSAHRGSYEQYF. CDR3 nucleotide sequence: TGTGCCAGCAGCGCACACAGGGGTTCCTACGAGCAGTACTTC.

CDR3 sequence (DNA): TGTGCCAGCAGCTTAAACCCCCGGGACAGGGGGAATGAGCAGTTCTTC. This encodes CASSLNPRDRGNEQFF. This chain connects TRBV5-4 to TRBJ2-1; 11 bases agree with TRBD1. Germline V gene lookup returns CDR1 SGHNT and CDR2 YYREEE (reference sequence). This CDR3 is built from 16 residues. V shed 2 bases, J shed 7 bases, and the junction held 8 bases outside the gene matches.

Notes on this clone: Other DNA variants within this sample encode the same CDR3. This chain links TRBV5-1 with TRBJ1-3; no clear D gene. The CDR3 has 13 amino acids. Germline CDR1 is SGHRS and CDR2 is YFSETQ. The V end lost 1 base, the J end lost 4 bases, and 6 bases lay between the germline ends. CDR3 nucleotides: TGCGCCAGCAGCTTGTCGTCCGGAAACACCATATATTTT. It codes for CASSLSSGNTIYF. The full variable domain, in which reference TRBV5-1 and TRBJ1-3 provide the parts outside the CDR3, is KAGVTQTPRYLIKTRGQQVTLSCSPISGHRSVSWYQQTPGQGLQFLFEYFSETQRNKGNFPGRFSGRQFSNSRSEMNVSTLELGDSALYLCASSLSSGNTIYFGEGSWLTVV.

The rearrangement uses TRBV6-1 and TRBJ1-2; 9 bases agree with TRBD1. CDR3 size: 14 residues. Germline CDR1 is MNHNS and CDR2 is SASEGT. V shed 0 bases, J shed 6 bases, and the junction held 2 bases outside the gene matches. This CDR3 reads CASSEAGQGDGYTF. The CDR3 DNA is TGTGCCAGCAGTGAAGCGGGACAGGGAGATGGCTACACCTTC.

CDR3 region: CASTPVQGAAETQYF. The DNA of the CDR3 is TGTGCCAGCACCCCAGTGCAGGGGGCCGCAGAGACCCAGTACTTC. The rearrangement uses TRBV4-2 and TRBJ2-5, with 8 bases identical to TRBD1. Looked up from germline, CDR1 is LGHNA and CDR2 is YNFKEQ. Unmatched junction bases numbered 11, after V lost 7 bases and J lost 4 bases. The CDR3 sequence is 15 residues long.

The chain joins TRBV12-3 or TRBV12-4 to TRBJ2-5; 8 bases agree with TRBD1. The CDR3 has 13 amino acids. J was trimmed by 5 bases and V by 4 bases; bases with no gene match: 3. The CDR3 loop is CASSSRGPETQYF. The CDR3, as DNA: TGTGCCAGCAGTTCCAGGGGGCCGGAGACCCAGTACTTC.

The chain carries TRBV6-5 and TRBJ1-2, with TRBD1 as a possible D gene (6 bases). The CDR3 is 14 residues long. With 4 bases removed from V and 4 bases from J, the gap between germline ends came to 13 bases. Looked up from germline, CDR1 is MNHEY and CDR2 is SVGAGI. The CDR3 coding sequence is TGTGCCAGCAGTTTACAGGGATCGGGCTATGGCTACACCTTC. Amino acid sequence: CASSLQGSGYGYTF.

The gene calls are TRBV5-1 and TRBJ1-2; maybe TRBD1 (5 bases). There are 13 residues in the CDR3. Germline lookup yields CDR1 SGHRS and CDR2 YFSETQ. V lost 5 bases and J 6 bases, leaving 14 bases between the germline ends. The CDR3 sequence is CASRFPGEDGYTF. The CDR3 DNA follows: TGCGCCAGCAGATTTCCGGGGGAGGATGGCTACACCTTC.

About this clone itself: This sample also contains other DNA sequences that code for the same CDR3. The rearrangement links TRBV4-1 to TRBJ2-5; tentative D call: TRBD2 (5 bases). The CDR3 extends over 13 amino acids. Germline V gives CDR1 MGHRA, CDR2 YSYEKL. The germline V and J ends were trimmed by 2 bases and 4 bases, with 8 bases remaining between them. The CDR3 loop is CASSQFGGETQYF. In DNA form, the CDR3 reads TGCGCCAGCAGCCAATTCGGAGGAGAGACCCAGTACTTC.